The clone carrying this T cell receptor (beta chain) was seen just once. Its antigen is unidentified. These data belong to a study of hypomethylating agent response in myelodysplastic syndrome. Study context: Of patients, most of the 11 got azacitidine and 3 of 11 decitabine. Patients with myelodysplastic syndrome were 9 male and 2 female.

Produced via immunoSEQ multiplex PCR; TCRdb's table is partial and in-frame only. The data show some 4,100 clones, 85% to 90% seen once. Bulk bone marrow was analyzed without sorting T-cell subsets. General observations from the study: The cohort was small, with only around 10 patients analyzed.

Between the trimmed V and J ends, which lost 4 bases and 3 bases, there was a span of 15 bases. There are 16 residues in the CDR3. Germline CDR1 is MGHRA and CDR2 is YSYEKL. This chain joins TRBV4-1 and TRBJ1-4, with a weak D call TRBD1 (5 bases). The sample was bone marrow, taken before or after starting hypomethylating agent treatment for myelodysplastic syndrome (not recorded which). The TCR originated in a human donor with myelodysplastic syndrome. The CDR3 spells CASSRERGIANEKLFF. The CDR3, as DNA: TGCGCCAGCAGCCGAGAAAGGGGAATCGCTAATGAAAAACTGTTTTTT.